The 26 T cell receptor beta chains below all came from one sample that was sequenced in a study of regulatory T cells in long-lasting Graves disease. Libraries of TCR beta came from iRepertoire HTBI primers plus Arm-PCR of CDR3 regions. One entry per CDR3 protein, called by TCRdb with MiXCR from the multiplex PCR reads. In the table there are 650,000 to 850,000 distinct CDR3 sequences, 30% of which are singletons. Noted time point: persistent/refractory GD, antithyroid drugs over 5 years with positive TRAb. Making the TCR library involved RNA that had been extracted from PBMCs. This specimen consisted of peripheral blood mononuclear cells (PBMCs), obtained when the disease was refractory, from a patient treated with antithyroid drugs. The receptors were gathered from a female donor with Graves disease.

CDR3 DNA: TGTGCCAGCAGTACTACTGGGGACCGCCCCTACGAGCAGTACTTC. As protein: CASSTTGDRPYEQYF. The V and J genes are TRBV27 and TRBJ2-7; D possibly matches TRBD1 or TRBD2 (5 bases each). Germline V gene sequence: CDR1 MNHEY, CDR2 SMNVEV (reference sequence). The CDR3 totals 15 residues. V dropped 5 bases and J dropped 2 bases, with 16 bases sitting between them.

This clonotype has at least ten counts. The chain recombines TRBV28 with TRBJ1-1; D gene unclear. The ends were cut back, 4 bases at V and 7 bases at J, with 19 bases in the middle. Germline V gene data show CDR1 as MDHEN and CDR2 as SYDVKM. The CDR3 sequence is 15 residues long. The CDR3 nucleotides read TGTGCCAGCAGTTCCGGAGAGTGGCGGTCCCATGAAGCTTTCTTT. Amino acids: CASSSGEWRSHEAFF.

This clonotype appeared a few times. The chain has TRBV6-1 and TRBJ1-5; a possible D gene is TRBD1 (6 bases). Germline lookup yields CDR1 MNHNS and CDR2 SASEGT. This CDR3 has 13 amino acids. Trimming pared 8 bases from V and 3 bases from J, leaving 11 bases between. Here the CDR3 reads CASLRQVNQPQHF. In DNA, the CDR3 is TGTGCCAGCCTTCGACAGGTCAATCAGCCCCAGCATTTT.

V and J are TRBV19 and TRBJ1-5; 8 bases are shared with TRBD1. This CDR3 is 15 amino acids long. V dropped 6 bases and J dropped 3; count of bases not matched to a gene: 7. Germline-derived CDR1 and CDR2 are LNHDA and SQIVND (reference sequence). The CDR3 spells CASSRTGIFNQPQHF. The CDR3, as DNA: TGTGCCAGTAGCAGGACAGGGATATTCAATCAGCCCCAGCATTTT. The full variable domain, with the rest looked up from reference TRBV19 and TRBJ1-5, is DGGITQSPKYLFRKEGQNVTLSCEQNLNHDAMYWYRQDPGQGLRLIYYSQIVNDFQKGDIAEGYSVSREKKESFPLTVTSAQKNPTAFYLCASSRTGIFNQPQHFGDGTRLSIL.

The CDR3 DNA reads TGTGCCACCAGCAGAGTTGCAACTCACCTAAAAGAGACCCAGTACTTC. It encodes CATSRVATHLKETQYF. The chain employs TRBV15 and TRBJ2-5; D is unclear. Germline V gene lookup returns CDR1 LNHNV and CDR2 YYDKDF (reference sequence). The CDR3 totals 16 residues. V lost 1 base to trimming and J lost 3 bases, with 15 bases between them.

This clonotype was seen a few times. CDR3 DNA: TGTGCCAGCAGTTTAGTGGCCGGGGGCGGCCAGCCCCAGCATTTT. It encodes CASSLVAGGGQPQHF. The rearrangement links TRBV27 to TRBJ1-5, with a weak D call TRBD1 (6 bases). Germline V gene data show CDR1 as MNHEY and CDR2 as SMNVEV (reference sequence). CDR3 size: 15 residues. The germline V and J ends were trimmed by 2 bases and 7 bases, with 15 bases remaining between them.

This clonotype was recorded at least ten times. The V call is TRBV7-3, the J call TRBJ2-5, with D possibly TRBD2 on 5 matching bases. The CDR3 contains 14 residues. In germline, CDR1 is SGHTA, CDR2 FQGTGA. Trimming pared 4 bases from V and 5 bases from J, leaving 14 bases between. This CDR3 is CASSSGPTGETQYF. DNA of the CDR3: TGTGCCAGCAGCTCAGGTCCCACGGGGGAGACCCAGTACTTC.

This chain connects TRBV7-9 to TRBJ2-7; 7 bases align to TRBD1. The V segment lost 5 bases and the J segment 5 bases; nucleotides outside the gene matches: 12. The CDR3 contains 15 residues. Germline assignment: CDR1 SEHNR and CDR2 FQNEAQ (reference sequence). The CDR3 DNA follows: TGTGCCAGCAGCGCCGTGAGGGGGCTATTAAACGAGCAGTACTTC. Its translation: CASSAVRGLLNEQYF.

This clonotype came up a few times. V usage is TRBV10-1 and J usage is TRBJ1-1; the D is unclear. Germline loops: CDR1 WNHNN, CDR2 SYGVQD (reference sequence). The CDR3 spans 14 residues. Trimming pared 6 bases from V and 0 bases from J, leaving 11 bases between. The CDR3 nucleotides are TGCGCCAGCAGGCGGGGAGCGGTGAACACTGAAGCTTTCTTT. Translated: CASRRGAVNTEAFF.

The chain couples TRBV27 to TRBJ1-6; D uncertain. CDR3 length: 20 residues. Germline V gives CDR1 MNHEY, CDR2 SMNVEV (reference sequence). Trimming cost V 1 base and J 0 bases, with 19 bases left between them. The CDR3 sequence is CASSLYVPSRTSSYNSPLHF. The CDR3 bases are TGTGCCAGCAGTTTATATGTTCCCTCGCGGACGAGCTCCTATAATTCACCCCTCCACTTT.

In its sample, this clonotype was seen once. CDR3 nucleotide sequence: TGCGCCAGCAGGGGAGAGCTCCGGAGGACTGAAGCTTTCTTT. This encodes CASRGELRRTEAFF. The V and J genes are TRBV5-1 and TRBJ1-1; D not resolved. The CDR3 sequence is 14 residues long. The germline gives CDR1 SGHRS, CDR2 YFSETQ. Trimming took 5 bases from V and 5 from J, leaving 16 bases between them.

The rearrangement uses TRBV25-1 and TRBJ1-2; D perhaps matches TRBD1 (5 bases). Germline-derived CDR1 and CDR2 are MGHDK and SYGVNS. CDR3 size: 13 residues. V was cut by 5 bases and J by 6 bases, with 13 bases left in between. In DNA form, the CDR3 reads TGTGCCAGCAGTACCGGGGCCAGGAATGGCTACACCTTC. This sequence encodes CASSTGARNGYTF.

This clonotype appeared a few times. CDR3 region: CASRTGINEKLFF. DNA for the CDR3: TGTGCCAGCAGGACAGGGATTAATGAAAAACTGTTTTTT. The rearrangement links TRBV6-1 to TRBJ1-4; 7 bases line up with TRBD1. There are 13 residues in the CDR3. In germline, CDR1 is MNHNS, CDR2 SASEGT. With V trimmed by 6 bases and J by 4 bases, 2 bases remained unmatched.

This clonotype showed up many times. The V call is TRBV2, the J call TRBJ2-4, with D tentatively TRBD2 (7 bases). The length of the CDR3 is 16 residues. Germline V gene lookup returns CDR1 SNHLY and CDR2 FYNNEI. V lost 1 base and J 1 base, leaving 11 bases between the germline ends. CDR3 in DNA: TGTGCCAGCAGTGAAGAGGGGAGGGGGGCCAAAAACATTCAGTACTTC. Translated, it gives CASSEEGRGAKNIQYF.

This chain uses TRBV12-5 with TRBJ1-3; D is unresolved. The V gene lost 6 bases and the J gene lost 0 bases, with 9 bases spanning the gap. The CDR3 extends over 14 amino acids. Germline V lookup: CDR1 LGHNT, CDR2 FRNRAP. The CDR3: CASGLGNSGNTIYF. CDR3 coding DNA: TGTGCTAGTGGACTCGGGAACTCTGGAAACACCATATATTTT.

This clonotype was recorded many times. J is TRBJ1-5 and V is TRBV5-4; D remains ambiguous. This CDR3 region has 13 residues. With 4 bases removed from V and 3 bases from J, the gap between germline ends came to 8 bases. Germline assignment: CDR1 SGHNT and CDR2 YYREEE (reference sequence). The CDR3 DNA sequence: TGTGCCAGCAGCCTGGGATTCAATCAGCCCCAGCATTTT. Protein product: CASSLGFNQPQHF.

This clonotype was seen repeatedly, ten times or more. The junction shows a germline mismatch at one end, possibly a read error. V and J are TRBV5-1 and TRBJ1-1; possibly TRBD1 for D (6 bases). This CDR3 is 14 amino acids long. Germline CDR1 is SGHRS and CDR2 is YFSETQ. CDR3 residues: CASSLGTKNTEAFF. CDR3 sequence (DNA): TGTGCCAGCAGCTTAGGGACAAAGAACACTGAAGCTTTCTTT.

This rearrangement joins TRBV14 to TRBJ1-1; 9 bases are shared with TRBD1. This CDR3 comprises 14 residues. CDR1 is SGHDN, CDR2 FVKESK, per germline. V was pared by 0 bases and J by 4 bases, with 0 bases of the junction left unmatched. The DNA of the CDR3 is TGTGCCAGCAGCCAAGAACAGGGGGCCACTGAAGCTTTCTTT. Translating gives CASSQEQGATEAFF.

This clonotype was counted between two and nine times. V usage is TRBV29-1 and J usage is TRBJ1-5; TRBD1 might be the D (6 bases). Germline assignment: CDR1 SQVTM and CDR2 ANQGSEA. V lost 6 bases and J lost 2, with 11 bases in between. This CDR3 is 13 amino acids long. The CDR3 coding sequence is TGCAGCGTCGTACAGGGTGGCAATCAGCCCCAGCATTTT. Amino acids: CSVVQGGNQPQHF.

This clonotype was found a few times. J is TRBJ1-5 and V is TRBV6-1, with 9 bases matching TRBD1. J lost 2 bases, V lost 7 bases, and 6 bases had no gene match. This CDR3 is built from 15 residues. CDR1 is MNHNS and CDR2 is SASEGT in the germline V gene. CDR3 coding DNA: TGTGCCAGCACACGGACAGGGGCTGGCAATCAGCCCCAGCATTTT. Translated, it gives CASTRTGAGNQPQHF.

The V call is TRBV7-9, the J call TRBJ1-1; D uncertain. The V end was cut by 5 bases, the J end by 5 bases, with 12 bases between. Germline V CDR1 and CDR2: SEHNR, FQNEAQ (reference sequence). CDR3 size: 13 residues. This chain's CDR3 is CASSALQKTEAFF. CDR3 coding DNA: TGTGCCAGCAGCGCCCTTCAGAAAACTGAAGCTTTCTTT.

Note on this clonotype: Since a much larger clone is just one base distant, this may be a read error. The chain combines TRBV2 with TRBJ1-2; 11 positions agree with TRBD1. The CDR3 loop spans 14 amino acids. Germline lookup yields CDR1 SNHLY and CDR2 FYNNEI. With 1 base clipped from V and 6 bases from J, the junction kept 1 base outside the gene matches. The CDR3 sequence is CASSEGTGGDGYTF. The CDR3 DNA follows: TGTGCCAGCAGTGAAGGGACAGGGGGCGATGGCTACACCTTC.

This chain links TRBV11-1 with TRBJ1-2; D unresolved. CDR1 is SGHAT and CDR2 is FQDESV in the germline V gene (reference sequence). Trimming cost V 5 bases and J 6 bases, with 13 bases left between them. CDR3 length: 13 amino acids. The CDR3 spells CASSRPGANGYTF. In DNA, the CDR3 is TGTGCCAGCAGCCGCCCGGGAGCGAATGGCTACACCTTC.

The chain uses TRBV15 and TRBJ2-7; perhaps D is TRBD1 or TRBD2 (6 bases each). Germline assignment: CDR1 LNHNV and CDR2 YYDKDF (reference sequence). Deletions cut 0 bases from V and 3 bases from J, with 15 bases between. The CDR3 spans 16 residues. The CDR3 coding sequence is TGTGCCACCAGCAGAGATGGCCTAGGGGGGATCTACGAGCAGTACTTC. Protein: CATSRDGLGGIYEQYF.

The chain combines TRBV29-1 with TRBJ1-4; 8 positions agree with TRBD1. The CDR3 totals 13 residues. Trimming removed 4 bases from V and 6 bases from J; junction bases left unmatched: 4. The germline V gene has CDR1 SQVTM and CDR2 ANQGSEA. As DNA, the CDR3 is TGCAGCGTTGGGACAGGGACTTATGAAAAACTGTTTTTT. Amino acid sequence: CSVGTGTYEKLFF.

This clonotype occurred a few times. This chain's CDR3 is CASSIDPQWEGGTEAFF. The CDR3 coding sequence is TGTGCCAGTAGTATAGACCCACAGTGGGAGGGAGGGACTGAAGCTTTCTTT. The V and J genes are TRBV19 and TRBJ1-1; D gene ambiguous. V was cut by 0 bases and J by 5 bases, with 19 bases left in between. The CDR3 contains 17 residues. Germline V gives CDR1 LNHDA, CDR2 SQIVND (reference sequence).